This T cell receptor beta chain was sequenced during a study of CD8 T cells in Susac syndrome. High-throughput TCR beta sequencing covered peripheral CD8+ and CD4+ T cells. Patients with Susac syndrome showed fulfilment of recently defined diagnostic criteria for definite or probable disease. In contrast to the negatively isolated CD8+ and CD4+ T cells, TEMRA cells were FACS-enriched. An input of about 0.45 to 1 ug of RNA was subjected to reverse transcription using random hexamers. An immunoSEQ multiplex PCR generated amplified TCR beta CDR3 products spanning 54 Vbeta and 13 Jbeta. MiXCR, applied by TCRdb to the immunoSEQ multiplex PCR reads, yields one record per CDR3 protein. The top ten clones hold about 0.13% of a sample with about 160,000 distinct CDR3 sequences, about 96% of them seen once. This CDR3 comprises 11 residues. V dropped 6 bases and J dropped 8; count of bases not matched to a gene: 4. Looked up from germline, CDR1 is SQVTM and CDR2 is ANQGSEA.

The receptor was isolated from a human donor with Susac syndrome. The chain joins TRBV29-1 to TRBJ1-2, with 9 bases matching TRBD1. The sample taken for sequencing was CD4+ T cells from PBMCs. CDR3 residues: CSVRQGEGYTF. CDR3 coding DNA: TGCAGCGTGCGACAGGGGGAGGGCTACACCTTC.